These T cell receptor beta chains were read from a single sample in a study of blood T cell repertoires in COVID-19. TCRdb's copy holds only in-frame clones and misses some; the assay was immunoSEQ multiplex PCR. The profile covers 300,000 to 400,000 clones, with approximately 85% appearing a single time and approximately 7.9% taken by the ten largest. Sequencing was done on a sample of peripheral blood. These receptors all stem from a human donor in a cohort sampled during active COVID-19. Each CDR3 is given with its conserved first and last residue. The D gene is left open where the match is weak. Size is omitted from some rows. Given values are once, few, many or a class for expanded clones.

cdr3_nt,cdr3_aa,clone_size,d_call,j_call,v_call
TGTGCCAGCAGCGTAGAGCGGCTGGGGAGCCGGAGCACAGATACGCAGTATTTT,CASSVERLGSRSTDTQYF,NA,NA,TRBJ2-3,TRBV9
TGTGCCAGCAGCGGACAGGAGTCCTACGAGCAGTACTTC,CASSGQESYEQYF,NA,NA,TRBJ2-7,TRBV9
TGTGCCAGTGAGATCCGCGGGGCACTGGGTGGCTACACCTTC,CASEIRGALGGYTF,NA,NA,TRBJ1-2,TRBV19
TGCGCCAGCAGGGTACAGGGGTTGGCATCCTATGGCTACACCTTC,CASRVQGLASYGYTF,NA,TRBD1,TRBJ1-2,TRBV4-1
TGTGCCAGCAGCGTAGGGACGGGGGGGAGGACGCAGTATTTT,CASSVGTGGRTQYF,NA,TRBD2,TRBJ2-3,TRBV9
TGTGCCAGTAGCGCGTCGGGACTAGCGGGGGGATACCAAGAGACCCAGTACTTC,CASSASGLAGGYQETQYF,NA,TRBD2,TRBJ2-5,TRBV19
TGTGCCAGCAGCTTAAACCGGGGGGTGGAGACCCAGTACTTC,CASSLNRGVETQYF,NA,TRBD2,TRBJ2-5,TRBV7-2
TGTGCCAGCAGCCCAGAACTGGACAGAATAAGACATTATGGCTACACCTTC,CASSPELDRIRHYGYTF,NA,NA,TRBJ1-2,TRBV7-2
TGCGCCTCATCGAGGGACAGCAACTACGAGCAGTACTTC,CASSRDSNYEQYF,NA,TRBD1,TRBJ2-7,TRBV10-2
TGTGCCAGCAGACGGGACATTTTTTACAATGAGCAGTTCTTC,CASRRDIFYNEQFF,NA,NA,TRBJ2-1,TRBV27
TGTGCCAGCAGTTTATTTTCCGACAGGAACTATGGCTACACCTTC,CASSLFSDRNYGYTF,NA,NA,TRBJ1-2,TRBV27
TGCAGCGCAACTGACAGCCCGAGCTCCTACGAGCAGTACTTC,CSATDSPSSYEQYF,NA,NA,TRBJ2-7,TRBV29-1
TGTGCCAGCAGTATACAGGGGGTTGGCGAGCAGTACTTC,CASSIQGVGEQYF,NA,TRBD1,TRBJ2-7,TRBV12-3/TRBV12-4
TGTGCCAGCTCCCGGGGTAGCGGGGATACGCAGTATTTT,CASSRGSGDTQYF,NA,TRBD2,TRBJ2-3,TRBV9
TGTGCCAGCAGCTTAGACGGGTCGGGAATTTCACCCCTCCACTTT,CASSLDGSGISPLHF,NA,NA,TRBJ1-6,TRBV7-2
TGTGCCAGCATAGGGGCAGCAGCTAACACCGGGGAGCTGTTTTTT,CASIGAAANTGELFF,once,NA,TRBJ2-2,TRBV25-1
TGTGCCAGCTCACCACGACAGGACAATGAGCAGTTCTTC,CASSPRQDNEQFF,NA,NA,TRBJ2-1,TRBV18
TGTGCCAGCAGCTTAGTGGCAGGGGACTATGGCTACACCTTC,CASSLVAGDYGYTF,NA,NA,TRBJ1-2,TRBV7-2
TGCGCCAGCAGCCAAGGACAGGGGGCTGAAGCTTTCTTT,CASSQGQGAEAFF,NA,TRBD1,TRBJ1-1,TRBV4-1
TGTGCCAGCACCATTAAACAGGGGGTAGCCTACGAGCAGTACTTC,CASTIKQGVAYEQYF,NA,TRBD1,TRBJ2-7,TRBV7-8
TGTGCCAAACCCCGGGGAGCTAACTATGGCTACACCTTC,CAKPRGANYGYTF,few,NA,TRBJ1-2,TRBV2
TGTGCCAGCACAACAGCCTCCTACGAGCAGTACTTC,CASTTASYEQYF,NA,NA,TRBJ2-7,TRBV6-5
TGTGCCAGCAGTACCCGTAGCGGGGCCACAGATACGCAGTATTTT,CASSTRSGATDTQYF,NA,TRBD2,TRBJ2-3,TRBV25-1
TGTGCCAGCAGCTTAAAGGGACAGGGCAAGACCGGGGAGCTGTTTTTT,CASSLKGQGKTGELFF,NA,TRBD1,TRBJ2-2,TRBV7-3
TGTGCCAGCAGCCCCCTCGGCACCGGGGAGCTGTTTTTT,CASSPLGTGELFF,NA,NA,TRBJ2-2,TRBV7-9
TGTGCCAGTGGACAGAGCTCCTACAATGAGCAGTTCTTC,CASGQSSYNEQFF,NA,NA,TRBJ2-1,TRBV6-5
TGTGCCAGCAGCTTAGCAGGACAGGGGGTGTATGGCTACACCTTC,CASSLAGQGVYGYTF,NA,TRBD1,TRBJ1-2,TRBV5-4
TGTGCCACCAGTGATTTGGCGGGGAAGGACGAGCAGTACTTC,CATSDLAGKDEQYF,NA,NA,TRBJ2-7,TRBV24-1
TGTGCCACCAGCAGAGACCGGGACATCTATGGCTACACCTTC,CATSRDRDIYGYTF,NA,NA,TRBJ1-2,TRBV15
TGTGCCAGCAGTATCACAGGGGTCGGGGCCAACGTCCTGACTTTC,CASSITGVGANVLTF,NA,TRBD1,TRBJ2-6,TRBV28
TGTGCCTGGAGGGCTGACACCGGGGAGCTGTTTTTT,CAWRADTGELFF,NA,NA,TRBJ2-2,TRBV30